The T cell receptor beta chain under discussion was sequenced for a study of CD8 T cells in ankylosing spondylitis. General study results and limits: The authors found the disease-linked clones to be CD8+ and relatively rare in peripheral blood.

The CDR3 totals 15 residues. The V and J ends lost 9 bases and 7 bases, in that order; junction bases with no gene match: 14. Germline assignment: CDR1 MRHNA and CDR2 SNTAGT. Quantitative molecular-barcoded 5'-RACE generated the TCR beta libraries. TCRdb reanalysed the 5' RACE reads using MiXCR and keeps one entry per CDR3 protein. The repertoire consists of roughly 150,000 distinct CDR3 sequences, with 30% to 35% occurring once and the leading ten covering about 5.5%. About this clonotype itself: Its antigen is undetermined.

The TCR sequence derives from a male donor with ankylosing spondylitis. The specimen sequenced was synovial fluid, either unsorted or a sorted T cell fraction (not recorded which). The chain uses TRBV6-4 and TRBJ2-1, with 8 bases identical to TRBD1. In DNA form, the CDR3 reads TGTGCCAGATCGCCGGACAGGGTGATTTTGAATGAGCAGTTCTTC. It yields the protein CARSPDRVILNEQFF.